This TCR beta chain was captured in a study of cytomegalovirus exposure and HLA in healthy donors (dated by TCRdb to 2017 to 2019). For the wider study: An earlier analysis of some 550 of the donors reported approximately 300 Gb of sequence data and 120 million or so unique TCR beta sequences from some 180 million T cells. Roughly 300 gigabases of sequencing data and around 88 million unique TCR sequences made up an early release that covered about 640 HLA-typed donors. Of the roughly 400 genotyped donors, about 80% fell in the genetic ancestry cluster associated with self-reported Caucasian donors. The study aimed to test whether signatures of past pathogen exposure could be identified by cataloging public T cell receptors. The study profiled the T cell repertoires of 500 to 800 subjects by immunosequencing and related them to cytomegalovirus serostatus. Besides the first cohort of around 700 subjects, a separate validation cohort made up of around 120 different subjects was used. High-throughput TCR immunosequencing, statistical association of individual TCRs with disease status, and machine learning were combined to predict cytomegalovirus infection status. To study patterns of TCR occurrence, a later analysis re-analyzed previously published TCR beta repertoires from 666 donors and added high-resolution HLA genotyping. The later analysis used no new phenotypic data to find candidate immune exposures, relying instead on TCR beta sequences and their occurrence across donors. An earlier analysis of 500 to 650 of the donors applied high-throughput TCR beta sequencing to assess whether each TCR beta V gene segment acted as functional or pseudogenic. Alongside the repertoire data, information on donor age, sex, ethnicity and CMV serostatus was compiled. A later genetic analysis used genome-wide SNP genotypes for about three fifths of the 666 donors, treating that subset as a discovery cohort. All discovery cohort repertoires had been generated on a single sequencing platform. Class I and class II HLA loci were covered by the typing at four-digit resolution. Typing coverage differed by locus: A, B, C, DRB1 and DQB1 were typed in about 620-640 donors, DQA1 in about 500, DPA1 in 600 to 610, and DPB1 in just under 490. Four to six DR-DQ haplotypes were handled as single units for association and clustering because linkage in the cohort was strong. Among some 410 genotyped donors of the cohort, an average of around 240,000 unique TCR beta nucleotide sequences were sequenced per donor, around 20% of them non-productive.

Worth noting for this clone: It has no known antigen specificity. It has no much larger one-base neighbor in the sample; base qualities were not kept.

The germline V gene specifies SGDLS as CDR1 and YYNGEE as CDR2. V loses 4 bases at its end and J loses 0 bases; junction bases beyond the gene matches: 9. The CDR3, cysteine through phenylalanine, is 20 amino acids long. The retained sequence is limited to the CDR3, 60 bases, with the frame set at the first base. What the authors observed across the whole study: Linkage disequilibrium might explain the correlated functional status among segregating V segments, but an unknown experimental factor could not be ruled out. Broadly in line with IMGT annotations, most TCR beta V segments showed up in productive rearrangements about 87% or about 30% of the time in an earlier analysis of approximately 640 of the donors. The authors suggested that the approach could potentially be generalized to other disease states and immunological phenotypes. Most CMV-associated TCR beta chains appeared to be HLA-restricted in a later analysis, and the HLA associations seemed to be driven largely by CMV exposure. In a later genetic analysis, a missense DCLRE1C variant was associated with V-gene and J-gene trimming of TCR beta chains, and the association was replicated in an independent cohort. The 87-base-pair reads could not distinguish some IMGT-functional V segments, including TRBV6-2 and TRBV6-3, so those segments were excluded. The sequencing pipeline was judged likely to have produced a cluster of highly shared sequence variants as a technical artifact. Compared with the 666-donor mean, donors in an Asian-associated ancestry cluster had fewer N-insertions in productive TCRs, according to a later genetic analysis. A further reported finding was that TCR beta sequences accurately predicted the HLA-A and HLA-B alleles for most subjects in the first cohort. Roughly uniform sequencing depth across donors was assumed in presence/absence analyses, although this assumption may not hold. Because HLA typing was unavailable for some donors at each locus, only the typed subset was used in association tests. A later analysis found that HLA-associated TCR beta chains were more clonally expanded and had lower generation probabilities than equally common non-associated chains. Cytomegalovirus status was reported to be diagnosed by the classifier with high specificity and sensitivity in both the original and validation cohorts. For the cohort, immune exposure information was limited to CMV serostatus. A later analysis found that TCR association rates varied across HLA loci, with DRB1 alleles showing the most associated TCRs and HLA-C alleles the fewest. At a false discovery rate of 0.05, a later analysis linked 16,000 or so TCR beta sequences to specific HLA alleles. When HLA alleles, especially DR and DQ, strongly co-occurred, TCR associations were difficult to assign to individual alleles. The earlier analysis of approximately 560 of the donors excluded about 16 rarely observed V segments, including chromosome 9 orphons, because counts were too low. A few of the identified cytomegalovirus-associated TCR beta chains were confirmed in vitro to be specific for cytomegalovirus antigens. A later analysis reported that several top co-occurrence clusters appeared linked to parvovirus B19, influenza, CMV and Epstein-Barr virus. Only TCR beta chains were sequenced in this cohort, and the absence of alpha or paired-chain data limited detectable features. The study gave a list of around 170 TCR beta chains associated with cytomegalovirus. Across donors, most TCR sequences were observed very rarely, whereas some public TCRs were present in many individuals.

The cohort consisted of hundreds of healthy bone marrow donors. At the time of sampling, every cohort member was nominally healthy, though immune exposures that went unrecorded were likely present. The donor was CMV seronegative and belonged to the group of several hundred seronegative cohort members. A peripheral blood sample was collected from each donor, and TCR beta sequencing was performed on peripheral blood mononuclear cells. The Qiagen DNeasy Blood Extraction Kit was used to extract genomic DNA from the blood cell samples. Library method: the immunoSEQ multiplex PCR assay. For the multiplex PCR, a mixture combining 60 forward primers for TCR Vbeta segments and 13 reverse primers for TCR Jbeta segments was used. Amplification of the CDR3 region of rearranged TCR beta genes was performed with a multiplex PCR assay on genomic DNA. The Illumina HiSeq System was used to sequence the amplified TCR beta libraries as 87-base-pair reads. Regarding the original processing steps: A later analysis counted about 80 million unique TCR beta chains across the 690 or so repertoires, and some 12 million of these chains were shared by at least two donors. Raw reads were error-corrected and collapsed into unique sequences with a nearest-neighbor algorithm that merged closely related sequences to remove PCR and sequencing errors. Alignment of CDR3 sequences to IMGT reference sequences was used to assign V, D and J gene segments. For a sequence to be retained, a match of at least six nucleotides to both a V gene segment and a J gene segment was required. A rearrangement counted as productive if the CDR3 had no stop codons and remained in frame with V and J, and every other rearrangement counted as non-productive. Following IMGT convention, CDR3 was defined as the stretch from the second conserved V-encoded cysteine up to the conserved J-encoded phenylalanine. In an earlier analysis of more than 550 of the donors, sequences lacking an unambiguous match to a single V gene segment were excluded. In an earlier analysis of 500 to 750 of the donors, V segments were called functional above 56.7% productive rearrangements and were called segregating when the between-donor standard deviation exceeded 5%. To diagnose cytomegalovirus status from the catalog of TCR beta chain sequences, a statistical classification framework was built. A later analysis assigned V and J genes by comparing TCR nucleotide sequences with IMGT/GENE-DB human TR gene sequences. The TCRdist pipeline was used in a later analysis to assign CDR3 sequences and most-parsimonious VDJ recombination scenarios. A later analysis defined each TCR beta chain by its CDR3 amino acid sequence plus V-gene family, and excluded reads lacking a unique V-gene family. As a way to deal with suspected cross-contamination and a sequencing artifact, a later analysis dropped approximately 570 nucleotide sequences that were highly shared and had low generation probability. For each public chain, a later analysis derived a clonal expansion index from normalized ranks of inferred template counts within each repertoire. In a later analysis, generation probabilities were computed using a VDJ recombination model fitted to out-of-frame rearrangements, and the results were checked against IGoR. Hypergeometric tests were used in a later analysis to score TCR-TCR, TCR-HLA and TCR-CMV co-occurrence, with a repertoire-size bias correction applied to the TCR pairs. To estimate false discovery rates, a later analysis permuted the HLA or CMV assignments 20 times. In a later analysis, co-occurring TCRs were grouped using DBSCAN, and TCRdist sequence similarity was added for clustering within HLA-allele-positive subsets. Repertoires with fewer than 30,000 or more than 120,000 public chains, plus five repertoires with anomalous nucleotide sharing, were excluded from co-occurrence clustering. In its TCRdb copy, this immuneACCESS table keeps in-frame sequences only and misses some clones. Where compared with another copy, unresolved V genes explain less than half of these, and the others have no known cause. V and J calls and clone size are as listed in that table; D and trimming were resolved from the DNA. The sample contains around 210,000 clones, around 83% of them found a single time. In total, the top ten clones hold about 0.22% of the sample.

Sequenced material: PBMCs. The TCR comes from a girl under 10 years old in good health and CMV-seronegative. The rearrangement joined TRBV9 to TRBJ2-6; TRBD2 lines up with 14 middle nucleotides. The nucleotide sequence is given as TGTGCCAGCAGCCCTACGGGACTAGCGGGAGATGCCTCTGGGGCCAACGTCCTGACTTTC. Translation gives CASSPTGLAGDASGANVLTF.